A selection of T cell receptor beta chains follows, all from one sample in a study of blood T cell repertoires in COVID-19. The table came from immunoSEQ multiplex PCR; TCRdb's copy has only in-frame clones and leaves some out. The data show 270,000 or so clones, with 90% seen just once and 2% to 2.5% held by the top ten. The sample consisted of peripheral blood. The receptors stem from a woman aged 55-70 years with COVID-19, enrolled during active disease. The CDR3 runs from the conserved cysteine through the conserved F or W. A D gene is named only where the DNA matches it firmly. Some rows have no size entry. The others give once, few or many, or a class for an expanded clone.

cdr3_aa: CASSQETGGLKTQYF; cdr3_nt: TGTGCCAGCAGCCAGGAGACAGGGGGCTTGAAGACCCAGTACTTC; v_call: TRBV7-7; j_call: TRBJ2-5; clone_size: -; d_call: TRBD1
cdr3_aa: CAIKSSYNEQFF; cdr3_nt: TGTGCCATCAAGAGCTCCTACAATGAGCAGTTCTTC; v_call: TRBV10-3; j_call: TRBJ2-1; clone_size: -; d_call: -
cdr3_aa: CASSPGGGASGEQFF; cdr3_nt: TGTGCCAGCAGCCCGGGTGGGGGGGCGTCTGGTGAGCAGTTCTTC; v_call: TRBV7-9; j_call: TRBJ2-1; clone_size: -; d_call: -
cdr3_aa: CASSFSPGRYEQYF; cdr3_nt: TGTGCCAGCAGTTTTTCCCCAGGGCGCTACGAGCAGTACTTC; v_call: TRBV27; j_call: TRBJ2-7; clone_size: -; d_call: -
cdr3_aa: CASSQVGGSGSPLHF; cdr3_nt: TGCGCCAGCAGCCAAGTAGGAGGGTCAGGGTCACCCCTCCACTTT; v_call: TRBV4-3; j_call: TRBJ1-6; clone_size: -; d_call: -
cdr3_aa: CASSVVGTGRPNTGELFF; cdr3_nt: TGTGCCAGCAGCGTAGTAGGGACAGGGCGGCCGAACACCGGGGAGCTGTTTTTT; v_call: TRBV9; j_call: TRBJ2-2; clone_size: -; d_call: TRBD1
cdr3_aa: CASSYGLAGGLTDTQYF; cdr3_nt: TGTGCCAGCAGTTACGGGCTAGCGGGGGGACTAACAGATACGCAGTATTTT; v_call: TRBV6-2/TRBV6-3; j_call: TRBJ2-3; clone_size: -; d_call: TRBD2
cdr3_aa: CASSFEIDTGELFF; cdr3_nt: TGTGCCAGCAGCTTCGAGATAGACACCGGGGAGCTGTTTTTT; v_call: TRBV7-7; j_call: TRBJ2-2; clone_size: -; d_call: -
cdr3_aa: CASSQGFTGNGEKLFF; cdr3_nt: TGCGCCAGCAGCCAGGGGTTCACAGGGAACGGGGAAAAACTGTTTTTT; v_call: TRBV4-1; j_call: TRBJ1-4; clone_size: -; d_call: -
cdr3_aa: CASSQAQGPTEAFF; cdr3_nt: TGTGCCAGCAGCCAAGCTCAGGGCCCCACTGAAGCTTTCTTT; v_call: TRBV4-2; j_call: TRBJ1-1; clone_size: -; d_call: -
cdr3_aa: CASSALQGQEKLFF; cdr3_nt: TGTGCCAGCAGTGCCCTACAGGGTCAGGAAAAACTGTTTTTT; v_call: TRBV28; j_call: TRBJ1-4; clone_size: -; d_call: -
cdr3_aa: CASSQGIAEYNEQFF; cdr3_nt: TGTGCCAGCAGCCAGGGGATAGCGGAGTACAATGAGCAGTTCTTC; v_call: TRBV3-1/TRBV3-2; j_call: TRBJ2-1; clone_size: once; d_call: -
cdr3_aa: CASSQLPGQGNGYTF; cdr3_nt: TGTGCCAGCAGCCAATTGCCGGGACAGGGGAATGGCTACACCTTC; v_call: TRBV11-2; j_call: TRBJ1-2; clone_size: once; d_call: TRBD1
cdr3_aa: CASSLVGVDEKLFF; cdr3_nt: TGTGCCAGCAGCTTGGTAGGGGTCGATGAAAAACTGTTTTTT; v_call: TRBV5-4; j_call: TRBJ1-4; clone_size: -; d_call: -
cdr3_aa: CASSMDRGSYEQYF; cdr3_nt: TGTGCCAGCTCAATGGACAGGGGGTCCTACGAGCAGTACTTC; v_call: TRBV18; j_call: TRBJ2-7; clone_size: -; d_call: TRBD1
cdr3_aa: CATSIWTVNSPLHF; cdr3_nt: TGTGCCACCAGCATATGGACTGTTAATTCACCCCTCCACTTT; v_call: TRBV15; j_call: TRBJ1-6; clone_size: -; d_call: -
cdr3_aa: CASSLYGGNTGELFF; cdr3_nt: TGTGCCAGCAGCTTGTACGGGGGGAACACCGGGGAGCTGTTTTTT; v_call: TRBV5-4; j_call: TRBJ2-2; clone_size: -; d_call: -
cdr3_aa: CASSPRTADEKLFF; cdr3_nt: TGTGCCAGCTCACCCCGGACAGCGGATGAAAAACTGTTTTTT; v_call: TRBV18; j_call: TRBJ1-4; clone_size: once; d_call: -
cdr3_aa: CASSQESQAGEKLFF; cdr3_nt: TGTGCCAGCAGCCAAGAGTCGCAGGCGGGTGAAAAACTGTTTTTT; v_call: TRBV3-1/TRBV3-2; j_call: TRBJ1-4; clone_size: -; d_call: -
cdr3_aa: CASSESSASIAKNIQYF; cdr3_nt: TGTGCCAGCAGTGAATCATCAGCGTCCATAGCCAAAAACATTCAGTACTTC; v_call: TRBV25-1; j_call: TRBJ2-4; clone_size: -; d_call: -
cdr3_aa: CASSFGTGGRTEAFF; cdr3_nt: TGTGCCAGCAGCTTCGGGACAGGGGGACGGACTGAAGCTTTCTTT; v_call: TRBV7-2; j_call: TRBJ1-1; clone_size: -; d_call: TRBD1
cdr3_aa: CASSDTRTAGGYTF; cdr3_nt: TGTGCCAGCAGCGACACAAGGACGGCGGGCGGCTACACCTTC; v_call: TRBV9; j_call: TRBJ1-2; clone_size: -; d_call: -
cdr3_aa: CASSKLGQANTEAFF; cdr3_nt: TGTGCCAGCAGTAAGCTGGGACAGGCGAACACTGAAGCTTTCTTT; v_call: TRBV6-2/TRBV6-3; j_call: TRBJ1-1; clone_size: -; d_call: TRBD1
cdr3_aa: CASRGETYEQYF; cdr3_nt: TGTGCCAGCAGGGGAGAAACCTACGAGCAGTACTTC; v_call: TRBV27; j_call: TRBJ2-7; clone_size: -; d_call: -
cdr3_aa: CASSQDFQGLGKLFF; cdr3_nt: TGCGCCAGCAGCCAAGATTTTCAGGGTCTGGGGAAACTGTTTTTT; v_call: TRBV4-3; j_call: TRBJ1-4; clone_size: -; d_call: -
cdr3_aa: CASSETGDQPQHF; cdr3_nt: TGTGCCAGCAGTGAGACAGGGGATCAGCCCCAGCATTTT; v_call: TRBV2; j_call: TRBJ1-5; clone_size: -; d_call: TRBD1
cdr3_aa: CASSLTRTGNTEAFF; cdr3_nt: TGTGCCAGTAGTTTAACCAGGACAGGGAACACTGAAGCTTTCTTT; v_call: TRBV19; j_call: TRBJ1-1; clone_size: -; d_call: TRBD1
cdr3_aa: CASSQDRGAPNEKLFF; cdr3_nt: TGCGCCAGCAGCCAAGATCGGGGGGCTCCTAATGAAAAACTGTTTTTT; v_call: TRBV4-3; j_call: TRBJ1-4; clone_size: -; d_call: -
cdr3_aa: CASSPDPRGGDGYTF; cdr3_nt: TGTGCCAGCTCACCAGACCCTCGCGGGGGAGACGGCTACACCTTC; v_call: TRBV18; j_call: TRBJ1-2; clone_size: -; d_call: -
cdr3_aa: CATAGQISNQPQHF; cdr3_nt: TGTGCCACCGCGGGACAGATTAGCAATCAGCCCCAGCATTTT; v_call: TRBV15; j_call: TRBJ1-5; clone_size: once; d_call: TRBD1
cdr3_aa: CASSHRNVDTGAQPNTEAFF; cdr3_nt: TGCGCCAGCAGTCATCGCAATGTAGACACAGGGGCCCAACCTAACACTGAAGCTTTCTTT; v_call: TRBV23-1; j_call: TRBJ1-1; clone_size: -; d_call: TRBD1
cdr3_aa: CASSPRTGEETQYF; cdr3_nt: TGTGCCAGCAGCCCTAGGACAGGAGAAGAGACCCAGTACTTC; v_call: TRBV4-2; j_call: TRBJ2-5; clone_size: -; d_call: TRBD1
cdr3_aa: CAISAGGGDYTDTQYF; cdr3_nt: TGTGCCATCAGTGCCGGCGGGGGGGATTACACAGATACGCAGTATTTT; v_call: TRBV10-3; j_call: TRBJ2-3; clone_size: -; d_call: TRBD2
cdr3_aa: CASRTSGTDTQYF; cdr3_nt: TGTGCCAGTAGGACTAGCGGCACAGATACGCAGTATTTT; v_call: TRBV12-3/TRBV12-4; j_call: TRBJ2-3; clone_size: -; d_call: TRBD2
cdr3_aa: CASSLRQLYGYTF; cdr3_nt: TGTGCCAGCAGCTTGAGACAGCTGTATGGCTACACCTTC; v_call: TRBV5-4; j_call: TRBJ1-2; clone_size: -; d_call: -
cdr3_aa: CASSPRGNSPLHF; cdr3_nt: TGTGCCAGCAGCCCGAGGGGGAATTCACCCCTCCACTTT; v_call: TRBV3-1/TRBV3-2; j_call: TRBJ1-6; clone_size: -; d_call: -
cdr3_aa: CASSYRGDTGELFF; cdr3_nt: TGTGCCAGCAGTTACAGGGGTGACACCGGGGAGCTGTTTTTT; v_call: TRBV6-5; j_call: TRBJ2-2; clone_size: -; d_call: -
cdr3_aa: CAIRRDGGPGELFF; cdr3_nt: TGTGCCATCAGGCGGGACGGAGGCCCCGGGGAGCTGTTTTTT; v_call: TRBV10-3; j_call: TRBJ2-2; clone_size: once; d_call: -
cdr3_aa: CASSTQGNANTIYF; cdr3_nt: TGTGCCAGCAGTACTCAGGGTAATGCAAACACCATATATTTT; v_call: TRBV5-5; j_call: TRBJ1-3; clone_size: -; d_call: -
cdr3_aa: CASSRQGTEAFF; cdr3_nt: TGTGCCAGCAGCAGGCAGGGCACTGAAGCTTTCTTT; v_call: TRBV14; j_call: TRBJ1-1; clone_size: -; d_call: -
cdr3_aa: CASSVDSNTGELFF; cdr3_nt: TGCGCCAGCAGCGTCGACAGTAACACCGGGGAGCTGTTTTTT; v_call: TRBV5-1; j_call: TRBJ2-2; clone_size: -; d_call: -
cdr3_aa: CASSRLRNQPQHF; cdr3_nt: TGTGCCAGCAGCCGACTAAGAAATCAGCCCCAGCATTTT; v_call: TRBV5-8; j_call: TRBJ1-5; clone_size: -; d_call: -
cdr3_aa: CASSIGTGTTTDTQYF; cdr3_nt: TGTGCCAGCAGTATCGGGACCGGGACAACCACAGATACGCAGTATTTT; v_call: TRBV27; j_call: TRBJ2-3; clone_size: -; d_call: -